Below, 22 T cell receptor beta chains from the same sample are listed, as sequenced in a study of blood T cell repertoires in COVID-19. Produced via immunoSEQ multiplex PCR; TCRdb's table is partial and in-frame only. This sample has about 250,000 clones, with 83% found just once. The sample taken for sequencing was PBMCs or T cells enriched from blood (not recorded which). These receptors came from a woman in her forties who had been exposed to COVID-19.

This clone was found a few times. The CDR3 DNA follows: TGTGCCAGCAGCGGGGGAGGGACCTCCGACACCATATATTTT. Encoded protein: CASSGGGTSDTIYF. The chain recombines TRBV9 with TRBJ1-3; tentatively, D is TRBD1 (5 bases). The V gene lost 3 bases and the J gene lost 8 bases, with 15 bases spanning the gap. Germline V gives CDR1 SGDLS, CDR2 YYNGEE. This CDR3 has 14 amino acids. Using reference TRBV9 and TRBJ1-3 for the parts outside the CDR3, the full variable domain is DSGVTQTPKHLITATGQRVTLRCSPRSGDLSVYWYQQSLDQGLQFLIQYYNGEERAKGNILERFSAQQFPDLHSELNLSSLELGDSALYFCASSGGGTSDTIYFGEGSWLTVV.

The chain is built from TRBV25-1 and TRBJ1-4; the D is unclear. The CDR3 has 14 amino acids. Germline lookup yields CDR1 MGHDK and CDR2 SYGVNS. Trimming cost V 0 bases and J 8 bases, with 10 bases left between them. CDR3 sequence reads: CASSEYRGREKLFF. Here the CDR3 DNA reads TGTGCCAGCAGTGAATACCGGGGTCGCGAAAAACTGTTTTTT.

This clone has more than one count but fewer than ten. The CDR3 nucleotides read TGTGCCAGCAGCTTAAGGCCAGGGGGCGCATCCTACGAGCAGTACTTC. Its protein is CASSLRPGGASYEQYF. This chain uses TRBV7-3 with TRBJ2-7; 8 bases match TRBD1. Germline V gene data show CDR1 as SGHTA and CDR2 as FQGTGA. This CDR3 has 16 residues. V shed 1 base, J shed 1 base, and the junction held 6 bases outside the gene matches.

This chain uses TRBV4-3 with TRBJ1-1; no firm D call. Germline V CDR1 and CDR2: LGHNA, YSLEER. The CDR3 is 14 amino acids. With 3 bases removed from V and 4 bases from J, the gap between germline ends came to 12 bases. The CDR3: CASSQVAEGTEAFF. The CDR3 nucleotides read TGCGCCAGCAGCCAGGTGGCAGAGGGCACTGAAGCTTTCTTT.

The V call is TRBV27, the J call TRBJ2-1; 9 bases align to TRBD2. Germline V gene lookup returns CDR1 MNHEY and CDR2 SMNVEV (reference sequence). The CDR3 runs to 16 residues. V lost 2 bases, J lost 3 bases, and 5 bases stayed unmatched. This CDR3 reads CASSLQRRGGYNEQFF. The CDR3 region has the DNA TGTGCCAGCAGTTTACAACGGCGGGGGGGCTACAATGAGCAGTTCTTC.

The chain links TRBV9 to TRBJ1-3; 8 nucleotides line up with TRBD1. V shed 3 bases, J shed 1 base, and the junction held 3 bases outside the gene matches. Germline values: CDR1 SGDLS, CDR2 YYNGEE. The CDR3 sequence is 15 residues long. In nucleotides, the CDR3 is TGTGCCAGCAGCGAGACAGGGGTATCTGGAAACACCATATATTTT. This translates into CASSETGVSGNTIYF.

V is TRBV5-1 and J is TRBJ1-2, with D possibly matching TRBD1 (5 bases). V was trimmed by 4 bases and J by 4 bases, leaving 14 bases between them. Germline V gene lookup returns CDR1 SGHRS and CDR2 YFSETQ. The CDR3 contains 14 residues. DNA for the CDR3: TGCGCCAGCAGCCCGGCGGGGGGGGGCTATGGCTACACCTTC. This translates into CASSPAGGGYGYTF.

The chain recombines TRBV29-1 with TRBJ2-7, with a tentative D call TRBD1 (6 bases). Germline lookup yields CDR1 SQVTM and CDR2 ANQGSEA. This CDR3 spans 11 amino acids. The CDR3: CAGGLSYEQYF. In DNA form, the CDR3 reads TGCGCTGGGGGCCTCTCCTACGAGCAGTACTTC.

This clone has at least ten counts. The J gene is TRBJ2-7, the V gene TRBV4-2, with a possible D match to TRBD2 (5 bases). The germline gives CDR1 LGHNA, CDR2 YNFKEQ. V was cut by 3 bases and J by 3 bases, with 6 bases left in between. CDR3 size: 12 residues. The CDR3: CASSQGSYEQYF. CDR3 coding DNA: TGTGCCAGCAGCCAGGGGAGCTACGAGCAGTACTTC.

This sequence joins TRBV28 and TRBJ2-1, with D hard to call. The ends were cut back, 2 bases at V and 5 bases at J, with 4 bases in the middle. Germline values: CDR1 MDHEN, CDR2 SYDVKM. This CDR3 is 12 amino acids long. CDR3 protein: CASSLHNNEQFF. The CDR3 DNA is TGTGCCAGCAGTTTACACAACAATGAGCAGTTCTTC.

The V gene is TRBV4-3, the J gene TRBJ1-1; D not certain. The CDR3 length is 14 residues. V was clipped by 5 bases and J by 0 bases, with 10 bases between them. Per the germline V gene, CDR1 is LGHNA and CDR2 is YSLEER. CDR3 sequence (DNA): TGCGCCAGCAGCGGAGGGCAGATGAACACTGAAGCTTTCTTT. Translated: CASSGGQMNTEAFF.

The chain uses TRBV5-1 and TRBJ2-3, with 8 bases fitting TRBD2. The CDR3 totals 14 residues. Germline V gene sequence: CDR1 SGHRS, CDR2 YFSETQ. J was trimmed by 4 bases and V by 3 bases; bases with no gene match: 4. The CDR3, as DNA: TGCGCCAGCAGCTCCGGGGGGGCACCAGATACGCAGTATTTT. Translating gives CASSSGGAPDTQYF.

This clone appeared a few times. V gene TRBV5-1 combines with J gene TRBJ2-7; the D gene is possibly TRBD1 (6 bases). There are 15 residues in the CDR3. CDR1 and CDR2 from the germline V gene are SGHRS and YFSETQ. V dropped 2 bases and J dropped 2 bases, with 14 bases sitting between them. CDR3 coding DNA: TGCGCCAGCAGCTTAACCGGGACAACTACCTACGAGCAGTACTTC. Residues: CASSLTGTTTYEQYF.

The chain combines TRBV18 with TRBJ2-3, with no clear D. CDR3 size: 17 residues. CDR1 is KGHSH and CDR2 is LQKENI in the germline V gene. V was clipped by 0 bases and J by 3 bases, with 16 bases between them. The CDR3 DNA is TGTGCCAGCTCACCACCGATGAAGCAGGCTTATACAGATACGCAGTATTTT. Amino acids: CASSPPMKQAYTDTQYF. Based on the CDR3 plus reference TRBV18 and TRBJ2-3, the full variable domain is NAGVMQNPRHLVRRRGQEARLRCSPMKGHSHVYWYRQLPEEGLKFMVYLQKENIIDESGMPKERFSAEFPKEGPSILRIQQVVRGDSAAYFCASSPPMKQAYTDTQYFGPGTRLTVL.

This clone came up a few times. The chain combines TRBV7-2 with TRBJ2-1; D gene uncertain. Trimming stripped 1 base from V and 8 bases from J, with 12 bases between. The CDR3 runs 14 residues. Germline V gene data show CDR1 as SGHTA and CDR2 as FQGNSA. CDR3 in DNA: TGTGCCAGCAGCTTAGGGCGGCCGGCCGATGAGCAGTTCTTC. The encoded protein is CASSLGRPADEQFF.

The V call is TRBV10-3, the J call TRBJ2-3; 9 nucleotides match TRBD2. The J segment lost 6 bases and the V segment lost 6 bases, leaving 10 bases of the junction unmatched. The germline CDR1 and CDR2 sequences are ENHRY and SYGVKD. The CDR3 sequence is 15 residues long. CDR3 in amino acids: CAISDPGLATDTQYF. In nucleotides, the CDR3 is TGTGCCATCAGCGACCCGGGACTAGCTACGGATACGCAGTATTTT.

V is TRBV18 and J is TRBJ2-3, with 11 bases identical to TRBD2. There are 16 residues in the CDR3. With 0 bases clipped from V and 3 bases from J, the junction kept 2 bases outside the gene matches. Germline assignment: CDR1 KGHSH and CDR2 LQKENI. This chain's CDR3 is CASSPPASGGTDTQYF. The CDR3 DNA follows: TGTGCCAGCTCACCACCGGCTAGCGGGGGGACAGATACGCAGTATTTT.

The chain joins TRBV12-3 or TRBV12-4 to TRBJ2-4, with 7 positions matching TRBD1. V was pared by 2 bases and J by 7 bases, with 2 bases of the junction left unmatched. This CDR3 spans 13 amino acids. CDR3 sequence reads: CASSLRQGNIQYF. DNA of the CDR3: TGTGCCAGCAGTTTACGACAGGGCAACATTCAGTACTTC.

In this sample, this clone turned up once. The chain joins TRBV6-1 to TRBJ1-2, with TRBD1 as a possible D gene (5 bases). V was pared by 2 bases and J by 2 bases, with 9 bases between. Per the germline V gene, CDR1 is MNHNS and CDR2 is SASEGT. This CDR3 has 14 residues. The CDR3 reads CASSEPGENYGYTF. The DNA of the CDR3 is TGTGCCAGCAGTGAACCGGGGGAAAACTATGGCTACACCTTC.

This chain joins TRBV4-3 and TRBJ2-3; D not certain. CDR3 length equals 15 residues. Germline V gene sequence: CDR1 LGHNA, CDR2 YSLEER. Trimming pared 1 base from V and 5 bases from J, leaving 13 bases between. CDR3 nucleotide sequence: TGCGCCAGCAGCCAAGGAGCCACCACGGTAGATACGCAGTATTTT. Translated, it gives CASSQGATTVDTQYF.

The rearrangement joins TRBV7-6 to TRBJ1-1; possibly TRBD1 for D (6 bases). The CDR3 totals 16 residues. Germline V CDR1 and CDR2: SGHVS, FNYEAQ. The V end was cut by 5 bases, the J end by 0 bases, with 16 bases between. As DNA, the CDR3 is TGTGCCAGCAGCCCGGCCTCGGGACAAGTGAACACTGAAGCTTTCTTT. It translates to CASSPASGQVNTEAFF.

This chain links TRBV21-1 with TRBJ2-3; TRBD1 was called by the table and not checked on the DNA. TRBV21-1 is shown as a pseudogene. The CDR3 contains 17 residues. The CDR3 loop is CARDRGRFGLGRHTQYF. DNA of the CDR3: TGTGCCAGAGACAGGGGGCGATTTGGATTGGGTCGGCATACGCAGTATTTT.